This T cell receptor beta chain was recovered during a study of T cell clonality in common variable immunodeficiency. Overall study findings and caveats: Fewer deletions and N-nucleotide insertions were reportedly seen in common variable immunodeficiency TCR beta sequences. Shared TCRbeta clones were fewer between CVID subjects than controls.

Generated by immunoSEQ multiplex PCR, the TCRdb table keeps only in-frame clones and is missing some. This sample comprises 25,000 to 30,000 clones, none seen once only. A remark on this clone: Its antigen is as yet unknown.

Of CVID subjects, about 15 were female and approximately 30 male, mean age 40. The receptor comes from a human donor with common variable immunodeficiency. The specimen was peripheral blood mononuclear cells.

The CDR3 spells CASSLALAGGVETQYF. CDR3 bases read: TGTGCCAGCAGCTTAGCACTAGCGGGGGGGGTAGAGACC. V and J are TRBV7-2 and TRBJ2-5; 13 bases map to TRBD2. Read sequence stops 3 residues before the CDR3 end, and the germline J gene provides the missing end. Germline V gene sequence: CDR1 SGHTA, CDR2 FQGNSA. This CDR3 comprises 16 residues. The ends lost 0 bases at V and 4 bases at J; junction bases unmatched: 2.